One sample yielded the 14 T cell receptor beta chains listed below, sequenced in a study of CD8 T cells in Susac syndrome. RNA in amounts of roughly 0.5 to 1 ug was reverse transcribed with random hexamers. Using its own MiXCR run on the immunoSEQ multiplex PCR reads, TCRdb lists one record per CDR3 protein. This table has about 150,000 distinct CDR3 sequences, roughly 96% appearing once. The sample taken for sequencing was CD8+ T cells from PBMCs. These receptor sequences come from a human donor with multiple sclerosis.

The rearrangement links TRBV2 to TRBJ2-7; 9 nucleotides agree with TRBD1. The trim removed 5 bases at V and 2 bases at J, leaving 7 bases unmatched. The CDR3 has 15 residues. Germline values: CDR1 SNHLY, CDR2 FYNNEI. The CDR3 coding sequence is TGTGCCAGCAGTTCCGGGACAGGGCGGACCTACGAGCAGTACGTC. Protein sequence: CASSSGTGRTYEQYV.

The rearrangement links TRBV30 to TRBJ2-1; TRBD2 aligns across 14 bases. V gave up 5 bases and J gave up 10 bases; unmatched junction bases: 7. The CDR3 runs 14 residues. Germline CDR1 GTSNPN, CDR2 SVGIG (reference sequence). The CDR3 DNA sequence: TGTGCCTGGCGGACTAGCGGGGGGCCGTCCGAGCAGTTCTTC. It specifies CAWRTSGGPSEQFF.

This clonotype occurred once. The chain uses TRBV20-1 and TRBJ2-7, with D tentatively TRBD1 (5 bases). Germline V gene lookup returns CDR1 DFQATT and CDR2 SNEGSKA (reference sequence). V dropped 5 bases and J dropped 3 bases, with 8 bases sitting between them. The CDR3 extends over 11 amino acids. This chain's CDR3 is CSAHDSYEQYV. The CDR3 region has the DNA TGCAGTGCTCATGACAGCTACGAGCAGTACGTC.

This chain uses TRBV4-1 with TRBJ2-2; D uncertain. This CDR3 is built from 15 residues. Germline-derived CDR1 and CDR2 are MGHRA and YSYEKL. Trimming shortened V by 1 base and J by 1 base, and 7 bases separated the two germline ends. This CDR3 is CASSQADENTGELFF. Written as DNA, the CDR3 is TGCGCCAGCAGCCAAGCGGACGAGAACACCGGGGAGCTGTTTTTT.

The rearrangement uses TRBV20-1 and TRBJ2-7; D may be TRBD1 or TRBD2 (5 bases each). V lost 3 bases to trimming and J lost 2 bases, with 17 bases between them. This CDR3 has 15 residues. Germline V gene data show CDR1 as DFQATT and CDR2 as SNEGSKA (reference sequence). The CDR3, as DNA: TGCAGTGCTAGGAGCTGGACATCGGGGCCCTACGAGCAGTACTTC. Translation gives CSARSWTSGPYEQYF.

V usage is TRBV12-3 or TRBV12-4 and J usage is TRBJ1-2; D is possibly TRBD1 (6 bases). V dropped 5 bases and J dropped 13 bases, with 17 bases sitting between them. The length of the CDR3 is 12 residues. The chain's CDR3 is CASSDYRDSGTF. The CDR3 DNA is TGTGCCAGCAGTGACTACAGGGATTCGGGCACCTTC.

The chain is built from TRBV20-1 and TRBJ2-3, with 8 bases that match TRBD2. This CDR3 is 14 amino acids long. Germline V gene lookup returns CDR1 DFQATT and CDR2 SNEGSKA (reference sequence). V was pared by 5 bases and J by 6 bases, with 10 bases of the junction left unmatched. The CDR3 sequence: CSALLAVERDTQYF. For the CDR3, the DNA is TGCAGTGCTTTACTAGCGGTGGAGCGCGATACGCAGTATTTT.

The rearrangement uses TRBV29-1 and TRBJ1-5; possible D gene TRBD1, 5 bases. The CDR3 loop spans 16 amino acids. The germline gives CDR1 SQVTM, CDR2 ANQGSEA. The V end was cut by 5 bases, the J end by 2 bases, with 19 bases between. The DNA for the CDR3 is TGCAGCGTTCAGGGTGACCCCTCGAGAGGCAATCAGCCCCAGCATTTT. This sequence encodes CSVQGDPSRGNQPQHF.

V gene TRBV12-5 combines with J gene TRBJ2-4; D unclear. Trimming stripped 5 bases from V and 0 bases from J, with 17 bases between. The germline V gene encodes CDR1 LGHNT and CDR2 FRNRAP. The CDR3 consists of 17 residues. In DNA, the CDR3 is TGTGCTAGTGGTCCAAGTAGCCTTACTCTAGCCAAAAACATTCAGTACTTC. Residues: CASGPSSLTLAKNIQYF.

The CDR3 loop is CATSEDRASNTEAFF. Written as DNA, the CDR3 is TGTGCCACCAGCGAGGACAGGGCCTCGAACACTGAAGCTTTCTTT. The chain links TRBV15 to TRBJ1-1; 8 nucleotides match TRBD1. CDR3 size: 15 residues. J gave up 1 base and V 5 bases, and 6 bases lay outside the gene matches. Germline loops: CDR1 LNHNV, CDR2 YYDKDF (reference sequence).

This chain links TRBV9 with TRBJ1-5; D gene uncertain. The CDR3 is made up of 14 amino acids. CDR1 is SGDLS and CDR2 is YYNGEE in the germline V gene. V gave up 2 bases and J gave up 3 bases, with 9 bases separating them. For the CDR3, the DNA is TGTGCCAGCAGCGTTTCGGGAGACAATCAGCCCCAGCATTTT. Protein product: CASSVSGDNQPQHF.

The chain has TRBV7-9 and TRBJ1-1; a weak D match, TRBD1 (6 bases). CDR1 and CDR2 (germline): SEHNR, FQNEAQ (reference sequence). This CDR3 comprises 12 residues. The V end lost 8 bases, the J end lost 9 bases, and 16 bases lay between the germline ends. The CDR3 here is CASGPEQGQAFF. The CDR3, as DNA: TGTGCCAGCGGACCCGAACAGGGCCAAGCTTTCTTT. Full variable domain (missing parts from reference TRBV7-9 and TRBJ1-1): DTGVSQNPRHKITKRGQNVTFRCDPISEHNRLYWYRQTLGQGPEFLTYFQNEAQLEKSRLLSDRFSAERPKGSFSTLEIQRTEQGDSAMYLCASGPEQGQAFFGQGTRLTVV.

Here the CDR3 reads CASSRAGEQFF. The CDR3 region has the DNA TGTGCCAGCAGTAGGGCGGGGGAGCAGTTCTTC. The chain uses TRBV27 and TRBJ2-1; D is possibly TRBD2 (6 bases). The germline V gene has CDR1 MNHEY and CDR2 SMNVEV (reference sequence). The germline V and J ends were trimmed by 5 bases and 10 bases, with 9 bases remaining between them. The CDR3 has 11 amino acids.

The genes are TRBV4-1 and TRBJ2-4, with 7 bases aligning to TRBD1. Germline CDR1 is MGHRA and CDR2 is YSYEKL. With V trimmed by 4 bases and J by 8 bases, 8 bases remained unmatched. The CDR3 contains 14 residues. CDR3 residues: CASSPAQGLHIQYF. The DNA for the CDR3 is TGCGCCAGCAGCCCCGCACAGGGGCTCCACATTCAGTACTTC.